This TCR beta chain was observed in a study of somatic mutations in cytotoxic T cells in rheumatoid arthritis. Study details: Sorting by flow gave nearly 100% purity for some V beta antibody-stained T-cell populations, including V beta1+ cells sequenced for TCRB.

Some clones are missing from TCRdb's copy, which holds only in-frame ones; the method was immunoSEQ multiplex PCR. Of some 6,700 clones listed, around 74% are singletons. Isolating CD4+ and CD8+ cells involved positive magnetic bead selection on an AutoMACS. Their purity was then checked by flow cytometry. General study results and limits: Age-matched healthy controls and rheumatoid arthritis patients had CD8+ T-cell clonality that did not differ significantly. CD8+ clonality rose with age in rheumatoid arthritis patients, not healthy controls.

Worth noting for this clone: Its antigen is not known.

This clonotype was sampled from a woman in her sixties in good health. Sample: CD8+ T cells sorted from blood.

The CDR3, as DNA: TGCAGCGTTGGATCCGCCAAACTCCAAGAGACCCAGTACTTC. Protein sequence: CSVGSAKLQETQYF. The chain has TRBV29-1 and TRBJ2-5; no firm D call. Trimming removed 4 bases from V and 1 base from J, with 13 bases in between. The CDR3 length is 14 residues. Per germline, CDR1 SQVTM and CDR2 ANQGSEA. Full variable domain (remainder filled in from reference TRBV29-1 and TRBJ2-5): SAVISQKPSRDICQRGTSLTIQCQVDSQVTMMFWYRQQPGQSLTLIATANQGSEATYESGFVIDKFPISRPNLTFSTLTVSNMSPEDSSIYLCSVGSAKLQETQYFGPGTRLLVL.